These 30 T cell receptor beta chains were all obtained from the same sample, sequenced in a study of radiation and T cells in renal cell carcinoma. As to time point: baseline pretreatment blood. Specified treatment: 15 Gy SBRT to primary tumor, nephrectomy 4 weeks later. Sequencing used immunoSEQ multiplex PCR; TCRdb keeps in-frame clones, though not all of them. There are approximately 51,000 clones in the sample; approximately 83% occur only once, and roughly a third lies in the top ten. The source was blood, collected from a patient whose treatment included radiotherapy and nephrectomy. These receptors were obtained from a woman in her 70s with renal cell carcinoma.

The gene calls are TRBV29-1 and TRBJ1-1, with D perhaps TRBD1 (5 bases). The germline V gene encodes CDR1 SQVTM and CDR2 ANQGSEA. The CDR3 is 15 residues long. The V gene lost 7 bases and the J gene lost 1 base, with 19 bases spanning the gap. The CDR3 here is CSGGGEVAGNTEAFF. CDR3 DNA sequence: TGCAGCGGGGGCGGCGAGGTCGCGGGGAACACTGAAGCTTTCTTT.

The genes are TRBV19 and TRBJ1-4, with D perhaps TRBD1 (5 bases). The V and J ends lost 6 bases and 7 bases respectively, with 12 bases between them. Germline loops: CDR1 LNHDA, CDR2 SQIVND (reference sequence). The CDR3 covers 13 residues. The CDR3 DNA is TGTGCCAGTAGCGTCATGGGGGGTGAAAAACTGTTTTTT. Amino acid sequence: CASSVMGGEKLFF.

The genes are TRBV18 and TRBJ1-6, with D uncertain. This CDR3 contains 13 residues. The V end lost 3 bases, the J end lost 8 bases, and 8 bases lay between the germline ends. Per germline, CDR1 KGHSH and CDR2 LQKENI. In DNA, the CDR3 is TGTGCCAGCTCACCCCCTATGGATTCACCCCTCCACTTT. It is translated as CASSPPMDSPLHF.

The V gene is TRBV19, the J gene TRBJ2-3; the D gene is possibly TRBD1 (7 bases). Looked up from germline, CDR1 is LNHDA and CDR2 is SQIVND (reference sequence). V gave up 3 bases and J gave up 6 bases, with 13 bases separating them. This CDR3 comprises 14 residues. In DNA form, the CDR3 reads TGTGCCAGTAGTATCGGGCAGGGGGGTGATACGCAGTATTTT. Its protein product is CASSIGQGGDTQYF.

The rearrangement links TRBV7-2 to TRBJ2-7; D is tentatively TRBD1 or TRBD2 (7 bases each). The CDR3 is made up of 18 amino acids. V lost 0 bases to trimming and J lost 2 bases, with 20 bases between them. Germline CDR1 reads SGHTA; CDR2 reads FQGNSA. CDR3 nucleotides: TGTGCCAGCAGCTTAGCGAGGGGATGGGAGGGGGCTACCTACGAGCAGTACTTC. Residues: CASSLARGWEGATYEQYF. Full variable domain (missing parts from reference TRBV7-2 and TRBJ2-7): GAGVSQSPSNKVTEKGKDVELRCDPISGHTALYWYRQSLGQGLEFLIYFQGNSAPDKSGLPSDRFSAERTGGSVSTLTIQRTQQEDSAVYLCASSLARGWEGATYEQYFGPGTRLTVT.

The V call is TRBV6-6, the J call TRBJ1-4, with D unclear. The CDR3 has 14 amino acids. Germline CDR1 is MNHNY and CDR2 is SVGAGI (reference sequence). Trimming took off 8 bases at V and 3 bases at J, with 13 bases between the two ends. CDR3 DNA sequence: TGTGCCAGCGGATACAGAGGGTCTAATGAAAAACTGTTTTTT. Translating gives CASGYRGSNEKLFF.

About this clone itself: Distinct nucleotide sequences in the sample also encode this CDR3. This chain's CDR3 is CASSPDSNYGYTF. The CDR3 DNA sequence: TGCGCCAGCAGCCCGGACAGCAACTATGGCTACACCTTC. The chain has TRBV5-1 and TRBJ1-2; D is possibly TRBD1 (6 bases). Trimming cost V 4 bases and J 2 bases, with 9 bases left between them. Germline lookup yields CDR1 SGHRS and CDR2 YFSETQ. The CDR3 covers 13 residues.

The gene calls are TRBV5-1 and TRBJ2-2; TRBD2 matches 11 bases. Germline V CDR1 and CDR2: SGHRS, YFSETQ. This CDR3 is 16 amino acids long. The trim removed 4 bases at V and 4 bases at J, leaving 6 bases unmatched. CDR3 DNA: TGCGCCAGCAGCACACTAGCGGGGGACCCCACCGGGGAGCTGTTTTTT. Its translation: CASSTLAGDPTGELFF.

This clone was picked up a small number of times. This chain joins TRBV19 and TRBJ1-2; D gene unclear. The CDR3 extends over 13 amino acids. In germline, CDR1 is LNHDA, CDR2 SQIVND (reference sequence). V was clipped by 5 bases and J by 5 bases, with 12 bases between them. For the CDR3, the DNA is TGTGCCAGTAGTTCACAACCACGATATGGCTACACCTTC. It translates to CASSSQPRYGYTF.

This clone was seen a handful of times. The rearrangement uses TRBV11-3 and TRBJ2-1, with a tentative D call TRBD1 (6 bases). This CDR3 has 15 amino acids. Per germline, CDR1 SGHNT and CDR2 YENEEA. The V end was cut by 4 bases, the J end by 8 bases, with 18 bases between. CDR3 region: CASSSRGRVGDEQFF. In DNA, the CDR3 is TGTGCCAGCAGCTCCAGGGGCAGGGTGGGGGATGAGCAGTTCTTC. The full variable domain, with the rest looked up from reference TRBV11-3 and TRBJ2-1, is EAGVVQSPRYKIIEKKQPVAFWCNPISGHNTLYWYLQNLGQGPELLIRYENEEAVDDSQLPKDRFSAERLKGVDSTLKIQPAELGDSAVYLCASSSRGRVGDEQFFGPGTRLTVL.

The genes are TRBV5-1 and TRBJ2-6, with D possibly matching TRBD1 (6 bases). The CDR3 loop spans 18 amino acids. The germline V gene has CDR1 SGHRS and CDR2 YFSETQ. The V gene lost 1 base and the J gene lost 4 bases, with 18 bases spanning the gap. CDR3 bases: TGCGCCAGCAGCTTGTACCAACAGGGCTCATTCGGGGCCAACGTCCTGACTTTC. Its translation: CASSLYQQGSFGANVLTF.

V and J are TRBV10-3 and TRBJ2-7, with D perhaps matching TRBD1 (6 bases). The germline CDR1 and CDR2 sequences are ENHRY and SYGVKD. CDR3 length: 15 residues. Trimming pared 4 bases from V and 6 bases from J, leaving 19 bases between. CDR3 DNA sequence: TGTGCCATCAGTGCAGATATCGGCAGGGGCAGCGAGCAGTACTTC. It specifies CAISADIGRGSEQYF.

The V and J genes are TRBV6-5 and TRBJ2-7; D may be TRBD2 (6 bases). The V gene lost 9 bases and the J gene lost 0 bases, with 12 bases spanning the gap. CDR3 length: 13 residues. Germline loops: CDR1 MNHEY, CDR2 SVGAGI. CDR3 DNA sequence: TGTGCCAGTTTGGGGGGAGGCTCCTACGAGCAGTACTTC. Translated: CASLGGGSYEQYF.

The rearrangement joins TRBV11-2 to TRBJ2-7, with 8 nucleotides matching TRBD2. The CDR3 is 15 amino acids. Germline CDR1 and CDR2: SGHAT and FQNNGV. V trimming: 4 bases; J trimming: 4 bases; junction bases outside the gene matches: 9. CDR3 nucleotides: TGTGCCAGCAGCTGGAGTGGTAGCGGGAATTACGAGCAGTACTTC. Amino acids: CASSWSGSGNYEQYF.

The CDR3, as DNA: TGCGCCAGCAGCTTGGATGGGGGCAGCAATCAGCCCCAGCATTTT. Its protein is CASSLDGGSNQPQHF. J is TRBJ1-5 and V is TRBV5-1; tentative D call: TRBD1 (6 bases). This CDR3 region has 15 residues. Germline V CDR1 and CDR2: SGHRS, YFSETQ. V lost 0 bases, J lost 1 base, and 8 bases lay in between.

The V gene is TRBV18, the J gene TRBJ2-3, with D unclear. This CDR3 spans 14 amino acids. Trimming cost V 3 bases and J 5 bases, with 12 bases left between them. Germline CDR1 is KGHSH and CDR2 is LQKENI. The CDR3 loop is CASSPGTRKDTQYF. The CDR3 DNA is TGTGCCAGCTCACCGGGCACCCGAAAAGATACGCAGTATTTT.

The chain employs TRBV7-9 and TRBJ1-5; perhaps TRBD1 as D (5 bases). Trimming shortened V by 5 bases and J by 2 bases, and 10 bases separated the two germline ends. The CDR3 is made up of 14 amino acids. Germline lookup yields CDR1 SEHNR and CDR2 FQNEAQ (reference sequence). The CDR3 spells CASSPQGGNQPQHF. CDR3 sequence (DNA): TGTGCCAGCAGCCCCCAGGGCGGCAATCAGCCCCAGCATTTT.

The chain uses TRBV7-8 and TRBJ2-7; D is ambiguous. V lost 1 base and J lost 5, with 12 bases in between. The CDR3 length is 14 residues. The germline V gene encodes CDR1 SGHVS and CDR2 FQNEAQ. CDR3 sequence: CASSLVVGKDEQYF. CDR3 bases: TGTGCCAGCAGCTTAGTAGTGGGGAAGGACGAGCAGTACTTC.

The chain employs TRBV12-5 and TRBJ2-2; D is unresolved. The V gene lost 6 bases and the J gene lost 0 bases, with 14 bases spanning the gap. Per germline, CDR1 LGHNT and CDR2 FRNRAP. CDR3 length: 16 amino acids. The CDR3 coding sequence is TGTGCTAGTGGCCGGATATTAAACGCGAACACCGGGGAGCTGTTTTTT. Protein sequence: CASGRILNANTGELFF.

Only a few counts were recorded for this clone. The chain has TRBV29-1 and TRBJ1-2; tentative D call: TRBD1 (5 bases). V lost 7 bases and J lost 3, with 15 bases in between. The V gene's germline CDR1 is SQVTM and CDR2 ANQGSEA. This CDR3 spans 13 amino acids. This chain's CDR3 is CSAGPGKDYGYTF. DNA for the CDR3: TGCAGCGCTGGGCCAGGGAAGGACTATGGCTACACCTTC.

In this sample, this clone turned up a few times. The chain combines TRBV5-4 with TRBJ1-1; D perhaps matches TRBD1 (6 bases). The CDR3 contains 15 residues. Trimming stripped 0 bases from V and 4 bases from J, with 13 bases between. Germline CDR1 and CDR2: SGHNT and YYREEE (reference sequence). The CDR3 spells CASSLGTQGFTEAFF. Written as DNA, the CDR3 is TGTGCCAGCAGCTTGGGGACACAGGGTTTCACTGAAGCTTTCTTT.

V and J are TRBV27 and TRBJ1-3; D remains ambiguous. Trimming cost V 4 bases and J 1 base, with 8 bases left between them. Per the germline V gene, CDR1 is MNHEY and CDR2 is SMNVEV (reference sequence). This CDR3 has 14 amino acids. CDR3 sequence: CASSYSRSGNTIYF. DNA for the CDR3: TGTGCCAGCAGTTACAGCCGATCTGGAAACACCATATATTTT.

V and J are TRBV13 and TRBJ2-3, with D perhaps TRBD1 (6 bases). V dropped 5 bases and J dropped 0 bases, with 12 bases sitting between them. CDR1 is PRHDT, CDR2 FYEKMQ, per germline (reference sequence). This CDR3 region has 15 residues. CDR3 coding DNA: TGTGCCAGCAGCCCGAGACAGGCCAGCACAGATACGCAGTATTTT. It encodes CASSPRQASTDTQYF.

The CDR3 DNA reads as TGTGCCAGCAGTGACCCCGGGACCCTCAACTATGGCTACACCTTC. Its translation is CASSDPGTLNYGYTF. V usage is TRBV2 and J usage is TRBJ1-2, with D tentatively TRBD1 (5 bases). Looked up from germline, CDR1 is SNHLY and CDR2 is FYNNEI. The germline V and J ends were trimmed by 3 bases and 2 bases, with 13 bases remaining between them. The CDR3 sequence is 15 residues long.

The gene calls are TRBV6-5 and TRBJ2-3; 9 nucleotides agree with TRBD2. Germline V CDR1 and CDR2: MNHEY, SVGAGI. After removal of 10 bases from V and 2 bases from J, the junction contained 10 bases not matched to a gene. The CDR3 covers 15 residues. CDR3 bases: TGTGCCACCTCTCCTAGCGGGACCGTCACAGATACGCAGTATTTT. Protein: CATSPSGTVTDTQYF.

V and J are TRBV7-9 and TRBJ2-7, with D maybe TRBD1 (5 bases). CDR3 length: 14 residues. V dropped 4 bases and J dropped 2 bases, with 12 bases sitting between them. Germline V gene data show CDR1 as SEHNR and CDR2 as FQNEAQ (reference sequence). CDR3 sequence reads: CASSSKGVTYEQYF. DNA for the CDR3: TGTGCCAGCAGCTCGAAAGGGGTTACCTACGAGCAGTACTTC.

This clone was seen only a few times. The gene calls are TRBV30 and TRBJ2-1; D is perhaps TRBD1 or TRBD2 (5 bases each). Germline CDR1 and CDR2: GTSNPN and SVGIG (reference sequence). Between the trimmed V and J ends, which lost 1 base and 10 bases, there was a span of 26 bases. The CDR3 has 17 amino acids. CDR3 in DNA: TGTGCCTGGAGTGCCTACAATACCGGGACCTCTCGCAACGAGCAGTTCTTC. Encoded protein: CAWSAYNTGTSRNEQFF.

The rearrangement links TRBV6-6 to TRBJ2-1; 9 bases agree with TRBD1. V lost 2 bases, J lost 5 bases, and 1 base stayed unmatched. Germline loops: CDR1 MNHNY, CDR2 SVGAGI (reference sequence). The CDR3 consists of 14 residues. The DNA of the CDR3 is TGTGCCAGCAGTTACGGGACAGGGAACAATGAGCAGTTCTTC. Residues: CASSYGTGNNEQFF.

The chain combines TRBV2 with TRBJ2-5; D gene ambiguous. The CDR3 sequence is 10 residues long. The ends were cut back, 1 base at V and 6 bases at J, with 0 bases in the middle. CDR1 is SNHLY, CDR2 FYNNEI, per germline. Written as DNA, the CDR3 is TGTGCCAGCAGTGAAGAGACCCAGTACTTC. Encoded protein: CASSEETQYF. Based on the CDR3 plus reference TRBV2 and TRBJ2-5, the full variable domain is EPEVTQTPSHQVTQMGQEVILRCVPISNHLYFYWYRQILGQKVEFLVSFYNNEISEKSEIFDDQFSVERPDGSNFTLKIRSTKLEDSAMYFCASSEETQYFGPGTRLLVL.

This sequence joins TRBV5-4 and TRBJ1-1; D is unresolved. Germline V gives CDR1 SGHNT, CDR2 YYREEE (reference sequence). CDR3 size: 14 residues. With 1 base removed from V and 0 bases from J, the gap between germline ends came to 7 bases. The CDR3 reads CASSLRAMNTEAFF. The DNA of the CDR3 is TGTGCCAGCAGCTTGAGGGCCATGAACACTGAAGCTTTCTTT.